These 27 T cell receptor beta chains share one sample of origin, sequenced in a study of OX40 agonist ivuxolimab in advanced cancers. Method: immunoSEQ multiplex PCR; TCRdb's copy keeps in-frame clones and lacks some. The data contain roughly 11,000 clones, roughly 82% of them singletons. This sample comprised CD4+ or CD8+ T cells sorted from blood, obtained in a trial of the OX40 agonist ivuxolimab. Receptors were obtained from an adult with an advanced solid tumor such as melanoma, head and neck, liver or kidney cancer.

This chain uses TRBV9 with TRBJ1-2, with D unresolved. The CDR3 consists of 11 residues. Germline values: CDR1 SGDLS, CDR2 YYNGEE. V shed 3 bases and J shed 4 bases, with 4 bases lying between them. CDR3 in amino acids: CASSDSYGYTF. DNA of the CDR3: TGTGCCAGCAGCGACAGCTATGGCTACACCTTC.

The rearrangement joins TRBV25-1 to TRBJ1-1; tentative D call: TRBD1 (5 bases). This CDR3 has 13 amino acids. Trimming took 5 bases from V and 1 from J, leaving 8 bases between them. Looked up from germline, CDR1 is MGHDK and CDR2 is SYGVNS. Here the CDR3 DNA reads TGTGCCAGCAGTAGGGGCAGGAACACTGAAGCTTTCTTT. Residues: CASSRGRNTEAFF.

The chain uses TRBV6-5 and TRBJ1-5, with a tentative D call TRBD1 (6 bases). Germline-derived CDR1 and CDR2 are MNHEY and SVGAGI. V was trimmed by 5 bases and J by 2 bases, leaving 13 bases between them. The CDR3 covers 15 residues. CDR3 sequence: CASSLYREGNQPQHF. The CDR3 DNA sequence: TGTGCCAGCAGTCTCTACAGGGAGGGCAATCAGCCCCAGCATTTT.

The V and J genes are TRBV14 and TRBJ1-2, with 7 nucleotides matching TRBD1. J gave up 4 bases and V 4 bases, and 3 bases lay outside the gene matches. CDR3 length: 13 residues. Germline V gene lookup returns CDR1 SGHDN and CDR2 FVKESK. CDR3 nucleotides: TGTGCCAGCAGCCGGGACAGACCCTATGGCTACACCTTC. This sequence encodes CASSRDRPYGYTF.

This clone was detected a few times. The chain has TRBV5-4 and TRBJ1-1; D call uncertain. V was trimmed by 5 bases and J by 1 base, leaving 9 bases between them. Germline values: CDR1 SGHNT, CDR2 YYREEE (reference sequence). This CDR3 spans 13 amino acids. The CDR3, as DNA: TGTGCCAGCAGATCTAGGGAGAACACTGAAGCTTTCTTT. This sequence encodes CASRSRENTEAFF.

The rearrangement links TRBV4-3 to TRBJ2-7; D may be TRBD1 or TRBD2 (5 bases each). V was shortened by 1 base and J by 6 bases, with 16 bases between the two germline ends. This CDR3 region has 15 residues. The germline V gene has CDR1 LGHNA and CDR2 YSLEER. The CDR3 spells CASSQGGVARSEQYF. CDR3 DNA sequence: TGCGCCAGCAGCCAAGGAGGGGTAGCGAGGAGCGAGCAGTACTTC.

The CDR3 is CASSSWREGPLEQYF. For the CDR3, the DNA is TGTGCCAGCAGCTCGTGGCGGGAGGGCCCCTTAGAGCAGTACTTC. J is TRBJ2-7 and V is TRBV5-4; TRBD2 matches at 9 bases. The CDR3 is made up of 15 amino acids. Per the germline V gene, CDR1 is SGHNT and CDR2 is YYREEE (reference sequence). The trim removed 3 bases at V and 7 bases at J, leaving 11 bases unmatched.

This chain connects TRBV5-1 to TRBJ2-2; TRBD1 matches at 7 bases. Losses at the gene ends were 0 bases for V and 6 bases for J; bases not matched to a gene: 5. The germline V gene encodes CDR1 SGHRS and CDR2 YFSETQ. The CDR3 length is 15 residues. CDR3 sequence reads: CASSLGDRVAGELFF. In nucleotides, the CDR3 is TGCGCCAGCAGCTTGGGTGACAGGGTCGCCGGGGAGCTGTTTTTT.

The chain couples TRBV4-3 to TRBJ2-2; no reliable D call. Germline CDR1 and CDR2: LGHNA and YSLEER. Trimming removed 0 bases from V and 3 bases from J, with 11 bases in between. The CDR3 length is 16 residues. The CDR3 protein is CASSQEDQTYTGELFF. The DNA for the CDR3 is TGCGCCAGCAGCCAAGAGGACCAAACTTACACCGGGGAGCTGTTTTTT.

The CDR3 is CASSPATGTYEQYF. In DNA form, the CDR3 reads TGTGCCAGCAGCCCTGCGACAGGAACCTACGAGCAGTACTTC. The V call is TRBV7-9, the J call TRBJ2-7; possible D gene TRBD1, 6 bases. This CDR3 spans 14 amino acids. Germline V gene sequence: CDR1 SEHNR, CDR2 FQNEAQ (reference sequence). Trimming took 5 bases from V and 2 from J, leaving 13 bases between them.

The V gene is TRBV5-6, the J gene TRBJ2-1; 7 bases are a match to TRBD1. Germline V gene sequence: CDR1 SGHDT, CDR2 YYEEEE. This CDR3 is 14 amino acids long. V lost 0 bases and J lost 4; bases outside the gene matches: 1. The CDR3 DNA sequence: TGTGCCAGCAGCTTGGGCAGGGGGTACAATGAGCAGTTCTTC. Translated, it gives CASSLGRGYNEQFF.

The V call is TRBV27, the J call TRBJ2-7, with 8 bases aligning to TRBD1. This CDR3 contains 17 residues. J was trimmed by 3 bases and V by 5 bases; bases with no gene match: 15. In germline, CDR1 is MNHEY, CDR2 SMNVEV (reference sequence). CDR3 bases: TGTGCCAGCAGTACCAAGGGTGGGACAGGACTCTACTACGAGCAGTACTTC. Protein: CASSTKGGTGLYYEQYF.

CDR3 residues: CASSPWTGVSNEQFF. CDR3 bases: TGTGCCAGCAGCCCCTGGACAGGGGTGAGTAATGAGCAGTTCTTC. V gene TRBV9 combines with J gene TRBJ2-1; 9 nucleotides match TRBD1. The V and J ends lost 4 bases and 7 bases, in that order; junction bases with no gene match: 9. CDR3 size: 15 residues. Germline lookup yields CDR1 SGDLS and CDR2 YYNGEE.

V is TRBV5-8 and J is TRBJ2-1; 14 nucleotides match TRBD2. J was trimmed by 8 bases and V by 0 bases; bases with no gene match: 10. Looked up from germline, CDR1 is SGHTS and CDR2 is YDEGEE. The CDR3 runs to 18 residues. The CDR3 here is CASSLAMRLAGGLDEQFF. DNA for the CDR3: TGTGCCAGCAGCTTGGCCATGCGACTAGCGGGAGGGCTCGATGAGCAGTTCTTC.

This clone was counted between two and nine times. The gene calls are TRBV5-6 and TRBJ2-1, with D unresolved. The germline CDR1 and CDR2 sequences are SGHDT and YYEEEE. The CDR3 has 16 amino acids. V dropped 1 base and J dropped 7 bases, with 18 bases sitting between them. As DNA, the CDR3 is TGTGCCAGCAGCTTGCCGAGGAAAGACCCGCTGAATGAGCAGTTCTTC. It encodes CASSLPRKDPLNEQFF.

The V gene is TRBV9, the J gene TRBJ2-5, with D unresolved. Between the trimmed V and J ends, which lost 0 bases and 4 bases, there was a span of 10 bases. From germline, CDR1 is SGDLS and CDR2 YYNGEE. The CDR3 consists of 14 residues. The CDR3 protein is CASSVEAARETQYF. The CDR3 region has the DNA TGTGCCAGCAGCGTAGAGGCGGCCCGAGAGACCCAGTACTTC. The variable domain in full, with the rest retrieved from reference TRBV9 and TRBJ2-5, is DSGVTQTPKHLITATGQRVTLRCSPRSGDLSVYWYQQSLDQGLQFLIQYYNGEERAKGNILERFSAQQFPDLHSELNLSSLELGDSALYFCASSVEAARETQYFGPGTRLLVL.

J is TRBJ2-5 and V is TRBV7-9, with 7 bases fitting TRBD1. This CDR3 contains 15 residues. Trimming took 6 bases from V and 3 from J; bases not matched to a gene: 10. The germline V gene encodes CDR1 SEHNR and CDR2 FQNEAQ (reference sequence). The CDR3 DNA is TGTGCCAGCAGAGGATTGGGACAGTTTGAAGAGACCCAGTACTTC. Protein sequence: CASRGLGQFEETQYF.

This clone was picked up a small number of times. The chain carries TRBV14 and TRBJ2-3; D not resolved. Per the germline V gene, CDR1 is SGHDN and CDR2 is FVKESK. The V end lost 4 bases, the J end lost 7 bases, and 18 bases lay between the germline ends. The CDR3 covers 15 residues. CDR3 amino acids: CASSPVDAIWNTQYF. The DNA for the CDR3 is TGTGCCAGCAGCCCAGTCGACGCGATTTGGAATACGCAGTATTTT.

This clone occurred once. The chain couples TRBV9 to TRBJ2-1, with unresolved D. Per the germline V gene, CDR1 is SGDLS and CDR2 is YYNGEE. V lost 0 bases and J 11 bases, leaving 6 bases between the germline ends. This CDR3 is 11 amino acids long. The CDR3 loop reads CASSVGVQQFF. Here the CDR3 DNA reads TGTGCCAGCAGCGTAGGAGTACAGCAGTTCTTC. The complete variable domain, with remaining parts taken from reference TRBV9 and TRBJ2-1, reads DSGVTQTPKHLITATGQRVTLRCSPRSGDLSVYWYQQSLDQGLQFLIQYYNGEERAKGNILERFSAQQFPDLHSELNLSSLELGDSALYFCASSVGVQQFFGPGTRLTVL.

This clone came up once. The chain joins TRBV7-3 to TRBJ2-4; 9 bases line up with TRBD2. The V gene's germline CDR1 is SGHTA and CDR2 FQGTGA. The CDR3 loop spans 17 amino acids. The V and J ends lost 1 base and 6 bases, in that order; junction bases with no gene match: 10. The CDR3 spells CASSLIPGAGGANIQYF. The CDR3 nucleotides read TGTGCCAGCAGCTTAATACCCGGGGCGGGAGGGGCAAACATTCAGTACTTC.

The CDR3 loop reads CASSPTIERGGSYEQYF. In DNA, the CDR3 is TGTGCCAGCAGTCCGACAATCGAGCGGGGGGGATCCTACGAGCAGTACTTC. V is TRBV28 and J is TRBJ2-7, with 10 nucleotides matching TRBD2. Germline values: CDR1 MDHEN, CDR2 SYDVKM. The V and J ends lost 5 bases and 1 base, in that order; junction bases with no gene match: 11. The CDR3 sequence is 17 residues long.

Within the sample, this clone is large. The rearrangement uses TRBV19 and TRBJ2-4, with TRBD2 as a possible D gene (5 bases). V was cut by 3 bases and J by 4 bases, with 19 bases left in between. This CDR3 comprises 17 residues. Germline V gene sequence: CDR1 LNHDA, CDR2 SQIVND (reference sequence). The CDR3 region has the DNA TGTGCCAGTAGTATTCTACCCTCGGGATCCACGAAAAACATTCAGTACTTC. Encoded protein: CASSILPSGSTKNIQYF.

V is TRBV5-1 and J is TRBJ2-3; D ambiguous. CDR3 length: 15 amino acids. Per the germline V gene, CDR1 is SGHRS and CDR2 is YFSETQ. With 4 bases removed from V and 0 bases from J, the gap between germline ends came to 12 bases. This chain's CDR3 is CASSPGEFSTDTQYF. The CDR3 coding sequence is TGCGCCAGCAGCCCCGGAGAATTTAGCACAGATACGCAGTATTTT.

The rearrangement links TRBV9 to TRBJ2-1; D not certain. The CDR3 has 15 amino acids. Trimming stripped 0 bases from V and 0 bases from J, with 7 bases between. Germline V CDR1 and CDR2: SGDLS, YYNGEE. CDR3 protein: CASSVVDNSYNEQFF. Written as DNA, the CDR3 is TGTGCCAGCAGCGTAGTCGACAACTCCTACAATGAGCAGTTCTTC.

The chain couples TRBV6-1 to TRBJ1-2, with 10 bases lining up with TRBD1. V was pared by 3 bases and J by 8 bases, with 12 bases of the junction left unmatched. The CDR3 sequence is 16 residues long. Per germline, CDR1 MNHNS and CDR2 SASEGT. The CDR3 region has the DNA TGTGCCAGCAGTGACGGACAGGGGGTATCGGTTGACGGCTACACCTTC. Translation: CASSDGQGVSVDGYTF.

V gene TRBV27 combines with J gene TRBJ2-6; D not resolved. Trimming removed 5 bases from V and 0 bases from J, with 14 bases in between. The CDR3 loop spans 17 amino acids. Germline assignment: CDR1 MNHEY and CDR2 SMNVEV (reference sequence). CDR3 sequence: CASSLPSGASGANVLTF. CDR3 nucleotides: TGTGCCAGCAGTCTCCCGTCGGGTGCCTCTGGGGCCAACGTCCTGACTTTC.

The chain combines TRBV15 with TRBJ2-5, with a weak D call TRBD1 (6 bases). V was trimmed by 8 bases and J by 11 bases, leaving 18 bases between them. The CDR3 extends over 12 amino acids. In germline, CDR1 is LNHNV, CDR2 YYDKDF (reference sequence). CDR3: CATGTNLWEQYF. The DNA of the CDR3 is TGTGCCACCGGGACAAATTTGTGGGAGCAGTACTTC.